The rows below give T cell receptor beta chains drawn from one sample of a study of Ad26.COV2.S vaccination and SARS-CoV-2 variants. The repertoire was sequenced with immunoSEQ multiplex PCR; TCRdb's copy has only in-frame clones and lacks some. Counted here are over 400,000 clones, roughly 90% occurring once; the ten biggest clones make up approximately 1.6%. The material was peripheral blood, obtained in a trial of Ad26.COV2.S vaccine versus placebo. The source of these receptors is a person aged 18-65 years who received the Ad26.COV2.S COVID-19 vaccine or a placebo. Each CDR3 is given with its conserved first and last residue. Fields, in order: CDR3 protein, CDR3 DNA, D gene, V gene, CDR3 length, J gene, clone size. D genes are given only for firm matches. Not all rows give a size; the values are once, few, many and, for expanded clones, a class.

CASSEKATLYEQYF TGTGCCAGCAGTGAGAAGGCTACTCTCTACGAGCAGTACTTC . TRBV2 14 TRBJ2-7 .
CSASTGTYPYNEQFF TGCAGTGCTAGTACCGGGACTTATCCGTACAATGAGCAGTTCTTC . TRBV20-1 15 TRBJ2-1 .
CASSIPAGSHTDTQYF TGTGCCAGTAGTATCCCAGCGGGGAGCCACACAGATACGCAGTATTTT TRBD2 TRBV19 16 TRBJ2-3 .
CASSALFAGTDTQYF TGTGCCAGCAGTGCCCTTTTTGCTGGCACAGATACGCAGTATTTT . TRBV2 15 TRBJ2-3 .
CASSHQGLAGGRSTQYF TGTGCCAGCAGCCACCAGGGACTAGCGGGGGGGAGGAGTACGCAGTATTTT TRBD2 TRBV3-1/TRBV3-2 17 TRBJ2-3 .
CASSSFIVDTLYGYTF TGTGCCAGCAGTTCCTTTATCGTGGACACACTCTATGGCTACACCTTC . TRBV6-5 16 TRBJ1-2 .
CASSYGEATNEKLFF TGTGCCAGCAGTTACGGGGAGGCAACTAATGAAAAACTGTTTTTT . TRBV6-5 15 TRBJ1-4 .
CASSYGTSRTDTQYF TGTGCCAGCAGTTACGGGACGTCTCGCACAGATACGCAGTATTTT . TRBV6-5 15 TRBJ2-3 .
CASSQAAAYEQYF TGTGCCAGCAGCCAAGCAGCAGCCTACGAGCAGTACTTC . TRBV3-1/TRBV3-2 13 TRBJ2-7 .
CASSYRRQGRTDTQYF TGCGCCAGCTCCTATAGGCGACAGGGACGCACAGATACGCAGTATTTT TRBD1 TRBV10-2 16 TRBJ2-3 .
CASSHGQVRAGELFF TGTGCCAGCAGCCACGGACAGGTCCGGGCCGGGGAGCTGTTTTTT TRBD1 TRBV6-2/TRBV6-3 15 TRBJ2-2 .
CASSQGQGASNSPLHF TGTGCCAGCAGCCAAGGACAGGGGGCCTCAAATTCACCCCTCCACTTT TRBD1 TRBV3-1/TRBV3-2 16 TRBJ1-6 .
CASRLSSGPYNSPLHF TGTGCCAGCAGGCTATCCTCGGGACCGTATAATTCACCCCTCCACTTT . TRBV28 16 TRBJ1-6 .
CASGGQDIYGYTF TGTGCCAGCGGGGGACAGGATATCTATGGCTACACCTTC TRBD1 TRBV5-4 13 TRBJ1-2 .
CASSLGGLETQYF TGTGCCAGCAGCTTAGGGGGGTTAGAGACCCAGTACTTC . TRBV11-2 13 TRBJ2-5 .
CASSLTAVSGNQPQHF TGTGCCAGCAGTTTAACGGCGGTCTCCGGCAATCAGCCCCAGCATTTT . TRBV28 16 TRBJ1-5 .
CASDTDSPLHF TGTGCCAGCGATACGGATTCACCCCTCCACTTT . TRBV7-9 11 TRBJ1-6 .
CASSPDDRNTGELFF TGTGCCAGCAGTCCAGACGACAGGAACACCGGGGAGCTGTTTTTT . TRBV6-2/TRBV6-3 15 TRBJ2-2 .
CASRGTATYEQYF TGTGCCAGCAGGGGGACAGCCACCTACGAGCAGTACTTC TRBD1 TRBV27 13 TRBJ2-7 once
CSASGLAGVRNEQFF TGCAGTGCTAGTGGACTAGCGGGGGTCCGCAATGAGCAGTTCTTC TRBD2 TRBV20-1 15 TRBJ2-1 .
CASSLGAAGNYGYTF TGTGCCAGCAGCCTAGGGGCCGCCGGTAACTATGGCTACACCTTC . TRBV6-2/TRBV6-3 15 TRBJ1-2 few
CASSQALAGGLVTQYF TGTGCCAGCAGTCAAGCCCTAGCGGGGGGTCTCGTGACCCAGTACTTC TRBD2 TRBV6-1 16 TRBJ2-5 .
CASSQDRGSYNEQFF TGCGCCAGCAGCCAAGATCGGGGCAGTTACAATGAGCAGTTCTTC . TRBV4-3 15 TRBJ2-1 .
CASSLETGIYTEAFF TGTGCCAGCAGCTTAGAGACGGGAATCTACACTGAAGCTTTCTTT . TRBV7-2 15 TRBJ1-1 .
CASSNRGGIEQYF TGTGCCAGTAGTAACCGGGGGGGCATCGAGCAGTACTTC TRBD2 TRBV19 13 TRBJ2-7 .
CASSDSGGATGELFF TGCGCCAGCAGTGATAGCGGGGGGGCCACCGGGGAGCTGTTTTTT TRBD2 TRBV10-1 15 TRBJ2-2 once
CASSLLVTETQYF TGTGCCAGCAGCTTACTAGTCACGGAGACCCAGTACTTC . TRBV7-2 13 TRBJ2-5 .
CASSSRRGRNTGELFF TGTGCCAGCAGCTCGCGCAGGGGGCGGAACACCGGGGAGCTGTTTTTT TRBD1 TRBV11-3 16 TRBJ2-2 .
CASRTGGGTYNEQFF TGTGCCAGCAGAACAGGGGGAGGGACCTACAATGAGCAGTTCTTC . TRBV28 15 TRBJ2-1 .
CASSLFFYGDYEQYF TGTGCCAGCAGCTTATTCTTCTACGGTGACTACGAGCAGTACTTC . TRBV11-2 15 TRBJ2-7 .
CASSLVGTVYEQYF TGTGCCAGCAGCTTAGTTGGGACAGTCTACGAGCAGTACTTC TRBD1 TRBV11-2 14 TRBJ2-7 .
CASSLGTYNEQFF TGTGCCAGCAGTTTGGGGACGTACAATGAGCAGTTCTTC . TRBV27 13 TRBJ2-1 .
CAIRTGTGGETQYF TGTGCCATCAGGACCGGGACAGGGGGGGAGACCCAGTACTTC TRBD1 TRBV10-3 14 TRBJ2-5 .
CASSSQGDNQPQHF TGTGCCAGCAGCTCACAGGGAGACAATCAGCCCCAGCATTTT . TRBV7-9 14 TRBJ1-5 .
CASSLSGRNPDTQYF TGTGCCAGCAGCTTAAGTGGGCGCAACCCAGATACGCAGTATTTT . TRBV7-2 15 TRBJ2-3 .
CSVVGSDEAFF TGCAGCGTAGTGGGGTCGGATGAAGCTTTCTTT . TRBV29-1 11 TRBJ1-1 .
CASSRGNTGELFF TGTGCCAGCAGCAGGGGGAACACCGGGGAGCTGTTTTTT . TRBV5-8 13 TRBJ2-2 .
CASSDLTPGGAQPQHF TGCGCCAGCAGCGATCTTACTCCCGGGGGTGCTCAGCCCCAGCATTTT . TRBV10-2 16 TRBJ1-5 .
CASRSGSSSYNEQFF TGTGCCAGCAGGTCCGGGTCGAGCTCCTACAATGAGCAGTTCTTC . TRBV6-5 15 TRBJ2-1 .
CASNPRAAANTGELFF TGTGCCAGCAACCCTCGGGCAGCCGCGAACACCGGGGAGCTGTTTTTT . TRBV7-9 16 TRBJ2-2 .
CASSLGRDRVSYEQYF TGTGCCAGCAGCTTAGGCCGGGACAGGGTGAGTTACGAGCAGTACTTC TRBD1 TRBV11-2 16 TRBJ2-7 .
CASSAGLTDTQYF TGTGCCAGCAGCGCCGGACTGACAGATACGCAGTATTTT . TRBV7-2 13 TRBJ2-3 .
CAWSVWRKGLAGSSYEQYF TGTGCCTGGAGTGTTTGGAGAAAGGGACTAGCGGGCAGCTCCTACGAGCAGTACTTC TRBD2 TRBV30 19 TRBJ2-7 .
CASSPSLGQGYGYTF TGTGCCAGCTCACCATCCCTCGGACAGGGTTATGGCTACACCTTC TRBD1 TRBV18 15 TRBJ1-2 once
CASSIFGYEQYF TGTGCCAGTAGTATATTCGGCTACGAGCAGTACTTC . TRBV19 12 TRBJ2-7 once
CASSVPGQGSGTGELFF TGTGCCAGCAGCGTCCCGGGACAGGGTTCAGGCACCGGGGAGCTGTTTTTT TRBD1 TRBV9 17 TRBJ2-2 .
CASSQWRMDSGNTIYF TGCGCCAGCAGTCAATGGCGCATGGACTCTGGAAACACCATATATTTT . TRBV23-1 16 TRBJ1-3 .
CASSQDQTGNQPQHF TGCGCCAGCAGCCAAGACCAGACTGGTAATCAGCCCCAGCATTTT . TRBV4-3 15 TRBJ1-5 .
CATYTGVVTEAFF TGTGCCACTTACACAGGCGTTGTCACTGAAGCTTTCTTT . TRBV28 13 TRBJ1-1 .
CASSQTMNTGELFF TGTGCCAGCAGCCAAACCATGAACACCGGGGAGCTGTTTTTT . TRBV14 14 TRBJ2-2 .
CASSPQGQATYEQYF TGTGCCAGCTCACCACAGGGACAGGCCACCTACGAGCAGTACTTC TRBD1 TRBV18 15 TRBJ2-7 .
CASSHNPPLAYQETQYF TGTGCCAGCAGCCATAATCCTCCCCTTGCGTACCAAGAGACCCAGTACTTC . TRBV14 17 TRBJ2-5 .
CASSLESGNNQPQHF TGCGCCAGCAGCTTGGAGTCAGGGAACAATCAGCCCCAGCATTTT . TRBV5-1 15 TRBJ1-5 .
CASSPRTGPKNFYGYTF TGTGCCAGCAGCCCCCGGACGGGACCCAAGAATTTCTATGGCTACACCTTC . TRBV7-9 17 TRBJ1-2 .
CASSEGRGTYNEQFF TGTGCCAGCAGTGAGGGGCGGGGGACTTACAATGAGCAGTTCTTC TRBD2 TRBV27 15 TRBJ2-1 .
CASMYRDYGYTF TGTGCCAGCATGTACAGGGACTATGGCTACACCTTC . TRBV28 12 TRBJ1-2 once
CASSPRGIEQYF TGTGCCAGCAGCCCACGGGGGATTGAGCAGTACTTC . TRBV2 12 TRBJ2-7 .
CASSRQGFGYEQYF TGTGCCAGCAGTAGACAGGGGTTCGGCTACGAGCAGTACTTC TRBD1 TRBV27 14 TRBJ2-7 .
CASSLSRTGGYEQYF TGTGCCAGCAGTTTATCCCGGACAGGAGGGTACGAGCAGTACTTC . TRBV27 15 TRBJ2-7 .
CASSYTGGGQETQYF TGTGCCAGCAGTTACACCGGGGGGGGCCAAGAGACCCAGTACTTC TRBD2 TRBV6-2/TRBV6-3 15 TRBJ2-5 .